The text below deals with one TCR beta chain. Antigen unknown. This sample was included in a study of cytomegalovirus exposure and HLA in healthy donors. The CDR3 covers 15 residues. Donors showed nominal health when sampled, although they likely had unrecorded immune exposures. General study findings and limits: Across donors, most TCRs were seen rarely, yet some public ones were widespread. TCR beta chain V- and J-gene trimming was linked, in a later analysis, to a missense variant in DCLRE1C. Cytomegalovirus status was reportedly diagnosed by the classifier with high specificity and sensitivity.

PCR involved 60 Vbeta and 13 Jbeta primers. Repertoires were generated with immunoSEQ multiplex PCR, while TCRdb's copy carries only in-frame clones and drops some. This table holds about 150,000 clones, 75% to 90% found once. The sequenced sample was PBMCs. The TCR sequence derives from a male donor in good health and CMV-seronegative. The chain employs TRBV21-1 and TRBJ1-5; TRBD1, the table's D call, was not compared with the DNA. TRBV21-1 is labeled a pseudogene. CDR3 amino acids: CASSRTGVKNQPQHF. The DNA of the CDR3 is TGTGCCAGCAGCAGGACAGGGGTTAAGAATCAGCCCCAGCATTTT.